A single sample gave rise to the 15 T cell receptor beta chains below, sequenced in a study of blood T cells in healthy people across ages. A sample-barcoded 5' primer and a J-beta primer mix were used in a second PCR of roughly 7 to 12 cycles. A single record per CDR3 protein comes from TCRdb applying MiXCR to the 5' RACE reads. The sample carries about 670,000 distinct CDR3 sequences, less than 45% recorded once. Sample: blood. These receptors were collected from an elderly man in good health.

The chain joins TRBV20-1 to TRBJ1-2; 7 bases align to TRBD1. Trimming removed 2 bases from V and 7 bases from J; junction bases left unmatched: 7. This CDR3 is built from 13 residues. CDR1 is DFQATT, CDR2 SNEGSKA, per germline (reference sequence). The CDR3 nucleotides are TGCAGTGCTAGACTCCAGGGGGACTTTGGCTACACCTTC. Residues: CSARLQGDFGYTF.

This clonotype was observed a handful of times. The rearrangement links TRBV27 to TRBJ1-1, with 7 bases lining up with TRBD1. CDR1 and CDR2 (germline): MNHEY, SMNVEV (reference sequence). Germline trimming cut 0 bases from V and 3 bases from J; bases unmatched to any gene: 4. The CDR3 is made up of 15 amino acids. The CDR3 sequence: CASSLSGGAYTEAFF. The CDR3 region has the DNA TGTGCCAGCAGTTTATCAGGGGGCGCTTACACTGAAGCTTTCTTT.

This clonotype showed up just once. Because the CDR3 is missing its conserved closing phenylalanine or tryptophan, this is likely a read error. The chain links TRBV30 to TRBJ1-6, with TRBD1 matching over 9 bases. The CDR3 consists of 14 residues. CDR1 and CDR2 (germline): GTSNPN, SVGIG (reference sequence). For the CDR3, the DNA is TGTGCCCGGAGTGTAGGACAGGGGAATTCACCCCTCCACTCT. Translated: CARSVGQGNSPLHS.

The V call is TRBV20-1, the J call TRBJ2-7, with D perhaps TRBD1 or TRBD2 (5 bases each). The CDR3 consists of 14 residues. Germline CDR1 reads DFQATT; CDR2 reads SNEGSKA (reference sequence). The V and J ends lost 3 bases and 9 bases respectively, with 21 bases between them. The chain's CDR3 is CSASGAERGSGQYF. In DNA form, the CDR3 reads TGCAGTGCTAGCGGGGCGGAGAGGGGAAGTGGGCAGTACTTC.

In regard to this clonotype: A much bigger clone sits one base away, suggesting this may be a read error. This chain links TRBV21-1 with TRBJ2-1; TRBD2 is the table's D call and was not checked against the DNA. TRBV21-1 is assigned pseudogene status. The CDR3 is 19 amino acids. CDR3 residues: CASSNSSTSGYNSYNEQFF. The DNA for the CDR3 is TGTGCCAGCAGCAACTCCTCCACTAGCGGGTATAACTCCTACAATGAGCAGTTCTTC.

The chain joins TRBV30 to TRBJ2-5, with D maybe TRBD2 (6 bases). Germline CDR1 is GTSNPN and CDR2 is SVGIG (reference sequence). CDR3 size: 14 residues. The germline V and J ends were trimmed by 3 bases and 5 bases, with 16 bases remaining between them. CDR3 protein: CAWREEGGWETQYF. The CDR3 nucleotides are TGTGCCTGGAGGGAAGAGGGAGGTTGGGAGACCCAGTACTTC.

The sample holds a few counts of this clonotype. The V call is TRBV12-3 or TRBV12-4, the J call TRBJ2-7, with 8 bases aligning to TRBD2. This CDR3 is built from 15 residues. The J segment lost 1 base and the V segment lost 6 bases, leaving 8 bases of the junction unmatched. The chain's CDR3 is CASSPSSGLSYEQYF. CDR3 DNA sequence: TGTGCCAGCAGCCCCTCTAGCGGGTTATCCTACGAGCAGTACTTC.

The sample holds a few counts of this clonotype. In DNA form, the CDR3 reads TGTGCCAGCAGTCAAAGACGCATTTTGTCCGACGAGCAGTACTTC. Translating gives CASSQRRILSDEQYF. The V call is TRBV2, the J call TRBJ2-7; D not certain. CDR1 and CDR2 (germline): SNHLY, FYNNEI. This CDR3 is built from 15 residues. V gave up 5 bases and J gave up 5 bases, with 19 bases separating them.

The chain links TRBV27 to TRBJ2-5; D could derive from TRBD1 or TRBD2 (5 bases each). The V gene lost 4 bases and the J gene lost 3 bases, with 15 bases spanning the gap. CDR3 length: 15 residues. CDR1 and CDR2 (germline): MNHEY, SMNVEV (reference sequence). CDR3 in amino acids: CASSSPGTAKETQYF. The CDR3 coding sequence is TGTGCCAGCAGTTCACCCGGGACCGCTAAAGAGACCCAGTACTTC.

This clonotype was counted between two and nine times. This chain joins TRBV6-2 or TRBV6-3 and TRBJ2-1; D gene ambiguous. Per the germline V gene, CDR1 is MNHEY and CDR2 is SVGEGT. The CDR3 is 15 residues long. Between the trimmed V and J ends, which lost 2 bases and 2 bases, there was a span of 10 bases. The CDR3 nucleotides read TGTGCCAGCAGTTACATTGTGGTAGCCTACAATGAGCAGTTCTTC. Amino acids: CASSYIVVAYNEQFF.

About this clonotype itself: Compared with germline, one end of the junction differs, possibly owing to a read error. This rearrangement joins TRBV6-2 or TRBV6-3 to TRBJ2-5, with TRBD2 identical over 13 bases. CDR1 MNHEY and CDR2 SVGEGT come from the germline V gene. The CDR3 is 16 amino acids. The CDR3 region has the DNA TGTGCCAGCATGGGACTAGCGGGGATGTACCAAAAGACCCAGTACTTC. Amino acid sequence: CASMGLAGMYQKTQYF.

This clonotype occurred many times. The CDR3 loop reads CASSLVGGLSTDTQYF. For the CDR3, the DNA is TGTGCCAGCAGCTTAGTAGGGGGGCTGAGCACAGATACGCAGTATTTT. The chain carries TRBV7-8 and TRBJ2-3; D assignment may be TRBD1 or TRBD2 (6 bases each). The germline V gene has CDR1 SGHVS and CDR2 FQNEAQ. The CDR3 has 16 amino acids. Trimming pared 1 base from V and 0 bases from J, leaving 11 bases between.

The chain recombines TRBV28 with TRBJ1-2; D gene ambiguous. V was trimmed by 3 bases and J by 3 bases, leaving 11 bases between them. This CDR3 has 14 amino acids. The germline CDR1 and CDR2 sequences are MDHEN and SYDVKM. CDR3 nucleotide sequence: TGTGCCAGCAGTTTGGGTGGAAGGTACTATGGCTACACCTTC. Protein: CASSLGGRYYGYTF.

Notes on this clonotype: Just one base apart from a much larger clone, this may be a read error. J is TRBJ2-1 and V is TRBV30; tentative D call: TRBD2 (6 bases). The CDR3 consists of 13 residues. Trimming removed 0 bases at V and 12 bases at J, with 15 bases between. Per germline, CDR1 GTSNPN and CDR2 SVGIG (reference sequence). The DNA for the CDR3 is TGTGCCTGGAGTGTACGCTGGCGGGATGGGCAGTTCTTC. This translates into CAWSVRWRDGQFF.

This clonotype was detected a few times. The J gene is TRBJ2-2, the V gene TRBV11-2; 11 positions agree with TRBD2. V lost 8 bases, J lost 2 bases, and 16 bases stayed unmatched. The V gene's germline CDR1 is SGHAT and CDR2 FQNNGV. The CDR3 has 19 amino acids. CDR3 bases: TGTGCCAGCCCCCCGGGTGGTAGCGGGAGGGCCGTTAACACCGGGGAGCTGTTTTTT. It encodes CASPPGGSGRAVNTGELFF.